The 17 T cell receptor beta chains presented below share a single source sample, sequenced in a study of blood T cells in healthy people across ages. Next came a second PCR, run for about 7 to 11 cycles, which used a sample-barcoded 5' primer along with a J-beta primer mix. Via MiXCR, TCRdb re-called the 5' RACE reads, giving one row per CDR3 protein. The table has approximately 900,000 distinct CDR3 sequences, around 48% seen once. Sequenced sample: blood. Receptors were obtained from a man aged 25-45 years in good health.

CDR3 nucleotides: TGTGCCAGCAGCTTGAGGAGACAGGGGTCTGGCTACACCTTC. It translates to CASSLRRQGSGYTF. The rearrangement joins TRBV7-6 to TRBJ1-2; 8 bases fit TRBD1. CDR1 and CDR2 (germline): SGHVS, FNYEAQ. There are 14 residues in the CDR3. The trim removed 3 bases at V and 7 bases at J, leaving 7 bases unmatched.

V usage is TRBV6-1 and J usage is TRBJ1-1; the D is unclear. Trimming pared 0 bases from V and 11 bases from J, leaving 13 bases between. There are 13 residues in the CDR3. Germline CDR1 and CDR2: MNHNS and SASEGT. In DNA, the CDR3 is TGTGCCAGCAGTGAAGCGCATAGTCCCAGGGCTTTCTTT. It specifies CASSEAHSPRAFF.

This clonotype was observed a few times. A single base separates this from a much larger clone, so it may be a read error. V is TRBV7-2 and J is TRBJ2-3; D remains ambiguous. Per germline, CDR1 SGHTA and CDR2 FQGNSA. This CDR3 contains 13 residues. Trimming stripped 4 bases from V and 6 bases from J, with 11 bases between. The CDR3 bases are TGTGCCAGCAGCTGGACCCAATACGATACGCAGTATTTT. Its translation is CASSWTQYDTQYF.

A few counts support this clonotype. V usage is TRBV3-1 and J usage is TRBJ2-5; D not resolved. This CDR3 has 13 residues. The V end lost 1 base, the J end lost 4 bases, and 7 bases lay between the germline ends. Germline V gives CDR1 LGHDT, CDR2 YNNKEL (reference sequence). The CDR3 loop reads CASSQVGAETQYF. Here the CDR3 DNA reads TGTGCCAGCAGCCAAGTAGGCGCAGAGACCCAGTACTTC.

This CDR3 is CSAREQGIGELFF. CDR3 in DNA: TGCAGTGCTAGAGAACAGGGGATCGGGGAGCTGTTTTTT. The chain couples TRBV20-1 to TRBJ2-2, with 7 bases lining up with TRBD1. The CDR3 loop spans 13 amino acids. The ends lost 0 bases at V and 7 bases at J; junction bases unmatched: 2. Germline V gives CDR1 DFQATT, CDR2 SNEGSKA (reference sequence).

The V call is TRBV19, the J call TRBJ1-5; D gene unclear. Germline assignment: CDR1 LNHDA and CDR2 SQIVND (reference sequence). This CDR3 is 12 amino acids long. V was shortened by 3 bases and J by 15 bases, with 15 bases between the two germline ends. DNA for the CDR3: TGTGCCAGTAGTATTCCCGCCTCACAGCTGCATTTT. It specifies CASSIPASQLHF.

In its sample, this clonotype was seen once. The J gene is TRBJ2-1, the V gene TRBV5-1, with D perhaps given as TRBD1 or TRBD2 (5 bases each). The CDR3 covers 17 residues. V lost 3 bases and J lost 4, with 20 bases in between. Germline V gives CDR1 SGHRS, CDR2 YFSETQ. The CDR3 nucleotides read TGCGCCAGCAGCTCACTACCCGCGGGTCAGGGTTACAATGAGCAGTTCTTC. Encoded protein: CASSSLPAGQGYNEQFF.

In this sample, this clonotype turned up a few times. CDR3 nucleotide sequence: TGTGCCATCAGTGACTCGGCTTATGGCTACACCTTC. Translating gives CAISDSAYGYTF. The genes are TRBV10-3 and TRBJ1-2, with D hard to call. The CDR3 runs 12 residues. Deletions cut 3 bases from V and 5 bases from J, with 7 bases between. Germline CDR1 is ENHRY and CDR2 is SYGVKD.

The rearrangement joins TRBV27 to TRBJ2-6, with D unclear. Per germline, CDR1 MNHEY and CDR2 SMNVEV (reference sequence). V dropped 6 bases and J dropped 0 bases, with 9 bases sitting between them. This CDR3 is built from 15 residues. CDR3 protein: CASRVSGSGANVLTF. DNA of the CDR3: TGTGCCAGCAGGGTTTCAGGCTCTGGGGCCAACGTCCTGACTTTC.

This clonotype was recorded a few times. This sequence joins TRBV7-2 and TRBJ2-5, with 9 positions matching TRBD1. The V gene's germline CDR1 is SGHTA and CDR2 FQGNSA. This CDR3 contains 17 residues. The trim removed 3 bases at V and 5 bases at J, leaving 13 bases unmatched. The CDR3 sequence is CASSFTLDRGLRETQYF. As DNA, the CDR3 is TGTGCCAGCAGCTTCACCTTGGACAGGGGCTTAAGGGAGACCCAGTACTTC.

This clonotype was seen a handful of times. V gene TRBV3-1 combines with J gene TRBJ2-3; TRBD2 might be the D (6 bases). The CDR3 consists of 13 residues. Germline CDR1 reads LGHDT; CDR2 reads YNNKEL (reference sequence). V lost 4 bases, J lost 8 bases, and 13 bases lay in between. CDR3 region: CASSPPGLRTQYF. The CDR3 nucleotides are TGTGCCAGCAGCCCTCCGGGACTCCGTACGCAGTATTTT.

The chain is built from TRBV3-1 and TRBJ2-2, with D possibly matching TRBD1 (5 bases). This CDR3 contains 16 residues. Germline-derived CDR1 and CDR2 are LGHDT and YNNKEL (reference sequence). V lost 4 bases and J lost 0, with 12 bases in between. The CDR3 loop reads CASSRRGATNTGELFF. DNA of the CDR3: TGTGCCAGCAGCCGACGTGGGGCCACGAACACCGGGGAGCTGTTTTTT.

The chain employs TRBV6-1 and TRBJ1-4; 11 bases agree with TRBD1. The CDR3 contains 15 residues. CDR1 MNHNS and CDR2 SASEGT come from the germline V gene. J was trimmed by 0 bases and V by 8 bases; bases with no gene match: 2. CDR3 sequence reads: CASRDRGATNEKLFF. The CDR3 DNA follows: TGTGCCAGCCGGGACAGGGGGGCAACTAATGAAAAACTGTTTTTT.

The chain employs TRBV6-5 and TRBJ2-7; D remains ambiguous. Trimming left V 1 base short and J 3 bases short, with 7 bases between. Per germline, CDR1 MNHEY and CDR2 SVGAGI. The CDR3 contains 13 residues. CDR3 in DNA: TGTGCCAGCAGTTACTTCTACGGCTACGAGCAGTACTTC. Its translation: CASSYFYGYEQYF.

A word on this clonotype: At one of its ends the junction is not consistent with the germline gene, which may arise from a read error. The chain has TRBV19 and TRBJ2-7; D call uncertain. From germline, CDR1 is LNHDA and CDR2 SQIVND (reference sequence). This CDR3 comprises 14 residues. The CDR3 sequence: CASSSPDLSHEQYF. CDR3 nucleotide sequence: TGTGCCAGTAGTAGTCCGGACCTCTCCCACGAGCAGTACTTC.

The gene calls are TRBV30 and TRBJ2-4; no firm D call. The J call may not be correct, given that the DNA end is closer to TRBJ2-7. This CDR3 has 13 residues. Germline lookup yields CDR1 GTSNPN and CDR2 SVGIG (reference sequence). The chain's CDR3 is CAWSVIRSYEQYF. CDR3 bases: TGTGCCTGGAGTGTAATCCGATCCTACGAGCAGTACTTC.

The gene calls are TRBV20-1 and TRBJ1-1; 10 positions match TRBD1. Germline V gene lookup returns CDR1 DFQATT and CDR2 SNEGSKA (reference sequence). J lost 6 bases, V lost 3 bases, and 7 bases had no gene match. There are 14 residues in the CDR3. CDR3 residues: CSARRRDRGPEAFF. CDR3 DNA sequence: TGCAGTGCTAGGCGGCGGGACAGGGGTCCTGAAGCTTTCTTT.